These T cell receptor beta chains were read from a single sample in a study of CD8+CD57+ T cells in acquired aplastic anemia. A single record per CDR3 protein comes from TCRdb applying MiXCR to the reads. The repertoire holds more than 150,000 distinct CDR3 sequences, with 50% to 75% as singletons. The sample consisted of sorted CD4+, CD8+, or CD8+CD57+ T cells (not recorded which) from PBMCs. The receptors derive from a human donor with severe aplastic anemia or a healthy control (not recorded which). CDR3s include the opening cysteine and the closing phenylalanine or tryptophan. The D gene is left open where the match is weak. Some rows have no size entry. The others give once, few or many, or a class for an expanded clone.

TRBV13	NA	many	TRBJ1-2	TGTGCCAGCAGCTCGCAGGGTAACAATGGCTACACCTTC	CASSSQGNNGYTF
TRBV20-1	NA	NA	TRBJ1-1	TGCAGTGCCAGACGCCCCCAAGGGAGCACTGAAGCTTTCTTT	CSARRPQGSTEAFF
TRBV9	NA	NA	TRBJ2-1	TGTGCCAGCAGCGGAACCGGATGGGGGCAGAACTCCTACAATGAGCAGTTCTTC	CASSGTGWGQNSYNEQFF
TRBV12-3/TRBV12-4	TRBD1	many	TRBJ1-1	TGTGCCAGCAGCCAGGGGGCGCGGATCTCTTCAGCTTTCTTT	CASSQGARISSAFF
TRBV7-2	NA	NA	TRBJ1-5	TGTGCCAGCAGAGCTCCAGGAGGGAATCAGCCCCAGCATTTT	CASRAPGGNQPQHF
TRBV5-6	TRBD1	NA	TRBJ1-1	TGTGCCAGCAGCTCCCGTGGGACAGGACGGCTCACTGAAGCTTTCTTT	CASSSRGTGRLTEAFF
TRBV20-1	NA	few	TRBJ2-7	TGCAGTGCTAGAGGCAAGGCCTCTTCCGAGCAGTACTTC	CSARGKASSEQYF
TRBV24-1	TRBD2	NA	TRBJ2-3	TGTGCCACCAGTGATTCCCCCGGACTAGCGGGCCTTACAGATACGCAGTATTTT	CATSDSPGLAGLTDTQYF
TRBV7-2	NA	once	TRBJ2-7	TGTGCCAGCAGCTTAGCGCTGAACGCCGTAGGTGAGCAGTACTTC	CASSLALNAVGEQYF
TRBV20-1	NA	many	TRBJ1-4	TGCAGTGCTGGAGGGATGGGGGTTACTAATGAAAAACTGTTTTTT	CSAGGMGVTNEKLFF
TRBV5-1	TRBD1	NA	TRBJ1-2	TGCGCCAGCAGCTTGGGACAGGGAACGGGTTACACCTTC	CASSLGQGTGYTF
TRBV7-9	TRBD1	once	TRBJ1-3	TGTGCCAGCAGCCCCGGGACAGGGACGGAGTATAAGGCCCGAAGCACCATATATTTT	CASSPGTGTEYKARSTIYF
TRBV15	NA	NA	TRBJ2-7	TGTGCCACCAGCAGAGCCAGGACTCTATACGAGCAGTACTTC	CATSRARTLYEQYF
TRBV7-9	NA	NA	TRBJ2-7	TGTGCCAGCAGTTACACCGGGGTCAGCTCCTACGAGCAGTACTTC	CASSYTGVSSYEQYF
TRBV19	NA	few	TRBJ1-2	TGTGCCAGTAGTCGGGGACGGAACTATGGCTACACCTTC	CASSRGRNYGYTF
TRBV25-1	NA	NA	TRBJ1-1	TGTGCCAGCAGTGAAATGGGAGGGGGAAGGGCTTTCTTT	CASSEMGGGRAFF
TRBV24-1	NA	NA	TRBJ1-2	TGTGCCACCAGTGATCCCCGGGACTACTATGGCTACACCTTC	CATSDPRDYYGYTF
TRBV5-1	NA	NA	TRBJ2-1	TGCGCCAGCAGCTTGGGTACTACCGAGCAGTTCTTC	CASSLGTTEQFF
TRBV5-8	TRBD1	many	TRBJ1-1	TGTGCCAGCAGCTTGGGGACAGGGTGGACTGAAGCTTTCTTT	CASSLGTGWTEAFF
TRBV5-1	TRBD1	many	TRBJ2-2	TGCGCCAGCAGCTTCCGGAGACAGGGTTTGGACGGGGAGCTGTTTTTT	CASSFRRQGLDGELFF
TRBV9	NA	NA	TRBJ2-7	TGTGCCAGCAGCGGGGACGAGCAGTACTTC	CASSGDEQYF
TRBV6-5	TRBD1	NA	TRBJ2-7	TGTGCCAGCAGTGTAGGGCAGGGGGACTCCTACGAGCAGTACTTC	CASSVGQGDSYEQYF
TRBV7-3	NA	once	TRBJ1-1	TGTGCCAGCAGCTTGGGTAGGGCGGGGGACACTGAAGCTTTCTTT	CASSLGRAGDTEAFF
TRBV4-3	NA	NA	TRBJ1-1	TGCGCCAGCGGCCAAGTCAGGAACACTGAAGCTTTCTTT	CASGQVRNTEAFF
TRBV10-3	NA	NA	TRBJ2-5	TGTGCCATCAGTGACGGCTTCCAAGAGACCCAGTACTTC	CAISDGFQETQYF
TRBV5-1	NA	NA	TRBJ2-5	TGCGCCAGCAGCTTGGGCCGGATAGATCAAGAGACCCAGTACTTC	CASSLGRIDQETQYF
TRBV19	NA	NA	TRBJ1-4	TGTGCCAGTAGTATAACGCAGGCCGATGAAAAACTGTTTTTT	CASSITQADEKLFF
TRBV7-2	NA	NA	TRBJ1-2	TGTGCCAGCAGCTTAGGCGGGCTCACGAGGGGCTACACCTTC	CASSLGGLTRGYTF
TRBV20-1	NA	NA	TRBJ2-7	TGCAGTGCTCCCTACGACAGCTACGAGCAGTACTTC	CSAPYDSYEQYF
TRBV4-1	TRBD1	many	TRBJ1-5	TGCGCCAGCAGCCAAGAGGGGACAGGGTCAATGGAGCCCCAGCATTTT	CASSQEGTGSMEPQHF
TRBV6-6	TRBD2	many	TRBJ2-7	TGTGCCAGCAGGCCGGGACTAGCTTGGGACTCCTACGAGCAGTACTTC	CASRPGLAWDSYEQYF
TRBV3-1	TRBD1	NA	TRBJ1-3	TGTGCCAGCGGGACCCTGGGACAGGGTTATTCGAACACCATATATTTT	CASGTLGQGYSNTIYF
TRBV2	NA	NA	TRBJ2-2	TGTGCCAGCAGGGGTTTAGTAGGGGTGGCCGACACCGGGGAGCTGTTTTTT	CASRGLVGVADTGELFF
TRBV7-2	NA	NA	TRBJ1-2	TGTGCCAGCAGCCCTAGTGCCCGGACACCACCTAACTATGGCTACACCTTC	CASSPSARTPPNYGYTF
TRBV6-2/TRBV6-3	NA	NA	TRBJ1-1	TGTGCCAGCAGTCCGACAGGAGAAAGAAACACTGAAGCTTTCTTT	CASSPTGERNTEAFF
TRBV7-9	NA	NA	TRBJ1-6	TGTGCCAGCAGCTTGGGTGCAGGGGTTAATTCACCCCTCCACTTT	CASSLGAGVNSPLHF
TRBV2	NA	NA	TRBJ2-7	TGTGCCAGCAGACCCCTGACACGCCACTCCTACGAGCAGTACTTC	CASRPLTRHSYEQYF
TRBV7-3	TRBD1	NA	TRBJ2-3	TGTGCCAGCAGCGACGGACAGGGTGGTGGCACAGATACGCAGTATTTT	CASSDGQGGGTDTQYF
TRBV20-1	TRBD1	NA	TRBJ1-6	TGCAGTGCTAGAGGGACTTCCGGGACAGGGGTACTAGGATCACCCCTCCACTTT	CSARGTSGTGVLGSPLHF
TRBV10-2	TRBD1	NA	TRBJ1-1	TGCGCCAGCAGAAGACAGGGATATGACACTGAAGCTTTCTTT	CASRRQGYDTEAFF
TRBV5-6	NA	NA	TRBJ2-1	TGTGCCAGCAGCAGGAAGACAAACCGCGAGCAGTTCTTC	CASSRKTNREQFF
TRBV19	NA	NA	TRBJ2-2	TGTGCCAGTAGTCTCGATCCCACCGGGGAGCTGTTTTTT	CASSLDPTGELFF
TRBV11-3	NA	once	TRBJ2-7	TGTGCCAGCAGCTTAGAAAACCCCGTGGAGCAGTACTTC	CASSLENPVEQYF
TRBV7-3	NA	NA	TRBJ2-1	TGTGCCAGCAGCACCCCAACACGCAATGAGCAGTTCTTC	CASSTPTRNEQFF
TRBV27	TRBD2	many	TRBJ2-5	TGTGCCAGCAGTTTAGTCCCTAGCGGGGGGCCCCAAGAGACCCAGTACTTC	CASSLVPSGGPQETQYF
TRBV6-5	NA	few	TRBJ1-6	TGTGCCAGCAGTTACCCAGGACGGTCACCCCTCCACTTT	CASSYPGRSPLHF
TRBV7-9	NA	NA	TRBJ2-1	TGTGCCAGCAGCTTATCCCCGCAGAGTTACAATGAGCAGTTCTTC	CASSLSPQSYNEQFF
TRBV2	NA	NA	TRBJ2-7	TGTGCCAGTTTCCTTATAGCCCGGGAGCAGTACTTC	CASFLIAREQYF
TRBV19	NA	NA	TRBJ2-5	TGTGCCAGTCCTTTACATTGGGGGGCCAGAGAGACCCAGTACTTC	CASPLHWGARETQYF
TRBV6-6	NA	NA	TRBJ2-5	TGTGCCAGCAAGATTGACGGAAGAAGTCAAGAGACCCAGTACTTC	CASKIDGRSQETQYF